Listed here is a single TCR beta chain. Its cognate antigen is unknown. These data are taken from a study of shared clonotypes between healthy human individuals. Study-wide context: Each donor contributed plates that comprised three CD4 naive, three CD4 memory, two CD8 naive and one CD8 memory.

Germline loops: CDR1 MDHEN, CDR2 SYDVKM. V lost 5 bases, J lost 5 bases, and 17 bases lay in between. The CDR3 is made up of 15 amino acids. Data came from immunoSEQ multiplex PCR; TCRdb stores just in-frame clones and leaves some out. The sample records hundreds of thousands of clones, around 67% being singletons. Study findings and constraints: Between a handful of donors, naive CD4 clonotypes were shared at a level of approximately 5%. Even with large depth, rarefaction showed that sorted-subset sequencing was incomplete. Estimated clonotype richness was generally higher in naive than memory subsets.

This receptor was obtained from a woman in her thirties in good health. The V and J genes are TRBV28 and TRBJ2-3; D is tentatively TRBD1 or TRBD2 (5 bases each). The specimen was memory CD4+ T cells sorted from blood. Regarding subset: CD45RA-negative fraction. CDR3: CASSTSGTPGDTQYF. DNA of the CDR3: TGTGCCAGCAGTACCTCCGGGACCCCGGGAGATACGCAGTATTTT.